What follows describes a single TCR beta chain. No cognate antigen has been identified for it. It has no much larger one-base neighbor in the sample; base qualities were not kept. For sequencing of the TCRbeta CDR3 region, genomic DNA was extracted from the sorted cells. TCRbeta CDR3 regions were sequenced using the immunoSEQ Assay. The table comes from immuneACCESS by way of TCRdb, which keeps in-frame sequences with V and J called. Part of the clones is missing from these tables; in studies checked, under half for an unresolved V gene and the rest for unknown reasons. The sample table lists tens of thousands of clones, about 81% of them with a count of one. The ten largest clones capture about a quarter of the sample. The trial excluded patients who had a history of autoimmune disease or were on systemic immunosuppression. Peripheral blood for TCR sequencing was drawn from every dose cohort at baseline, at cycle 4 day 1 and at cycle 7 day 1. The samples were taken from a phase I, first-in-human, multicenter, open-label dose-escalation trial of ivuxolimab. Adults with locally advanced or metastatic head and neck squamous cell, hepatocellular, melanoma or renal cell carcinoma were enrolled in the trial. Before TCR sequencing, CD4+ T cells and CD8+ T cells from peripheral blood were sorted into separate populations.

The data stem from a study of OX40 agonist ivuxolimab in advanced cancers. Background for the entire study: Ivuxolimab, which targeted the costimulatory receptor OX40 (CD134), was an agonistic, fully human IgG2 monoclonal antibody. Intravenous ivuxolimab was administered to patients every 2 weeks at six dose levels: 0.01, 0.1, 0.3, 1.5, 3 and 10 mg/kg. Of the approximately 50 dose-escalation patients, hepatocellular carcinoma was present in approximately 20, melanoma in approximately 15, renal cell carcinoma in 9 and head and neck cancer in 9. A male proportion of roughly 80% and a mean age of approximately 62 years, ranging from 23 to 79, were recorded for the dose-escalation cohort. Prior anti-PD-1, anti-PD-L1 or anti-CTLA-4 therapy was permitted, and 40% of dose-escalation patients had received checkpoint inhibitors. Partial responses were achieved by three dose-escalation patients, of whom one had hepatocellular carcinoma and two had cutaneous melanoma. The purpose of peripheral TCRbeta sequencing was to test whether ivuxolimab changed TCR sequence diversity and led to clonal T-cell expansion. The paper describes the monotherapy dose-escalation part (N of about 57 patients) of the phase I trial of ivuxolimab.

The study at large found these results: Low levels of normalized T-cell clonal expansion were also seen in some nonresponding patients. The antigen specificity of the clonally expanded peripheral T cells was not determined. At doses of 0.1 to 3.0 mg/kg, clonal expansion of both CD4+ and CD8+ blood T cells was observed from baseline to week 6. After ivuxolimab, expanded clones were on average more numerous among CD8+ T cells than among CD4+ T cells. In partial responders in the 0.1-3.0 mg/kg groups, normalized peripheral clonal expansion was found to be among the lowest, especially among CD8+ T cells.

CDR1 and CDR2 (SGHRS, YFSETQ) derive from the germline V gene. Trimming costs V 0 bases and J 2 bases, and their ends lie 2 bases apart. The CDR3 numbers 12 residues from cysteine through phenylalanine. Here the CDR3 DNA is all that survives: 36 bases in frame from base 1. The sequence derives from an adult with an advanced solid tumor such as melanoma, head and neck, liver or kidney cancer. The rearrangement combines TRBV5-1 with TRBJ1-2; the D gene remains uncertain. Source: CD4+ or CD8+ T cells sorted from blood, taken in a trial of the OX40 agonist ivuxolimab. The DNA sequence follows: TGCGCCAGCAGCTTGGAGAACTATGGCTACACCTTC. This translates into CASSLENYGYTF.